The present T cell receptor (beta chain) was sequenced within a study of sequential checkpoint blockade in melanoma. Clones were sequenced by immunoSEQ multiplex PCR, and TCRdb holds only the in-frame ones, with some missing. The data hold tens of thousands of clones, with more than 75% observed a single time. The CDR3 sequence is 14 residues long. Germline V gene data show CDR1 as MDHEN and CDR2 as SYDVKM. V gave up 5 bases and J gave up 3 bases, with 14 bases separating them. Stated treatment: randomized to nivolumab then ipilimumab (arm A) or the reverse (arm B). The J gene is TRBJ2-7, the V gene TRBV28; the D gene is possibly TRBD1 (5 bases). The TCR was taken from a human donor with melanoma. The input for sequencing was CD8+ T cells sorted from blood (inferred from file names), taken from a patient given nivolumab and ipilimumab in sequence. Written as DNA, the CDR3 is TGTGCCAGCAGTCCCCAAGGGGCAGACTACGAGCAGTACTTC. Protein product: CASSPQGADYEQYF.